The 24 T cell receptor beta chains listed next were all sequenced from one sample in a study of T cell responses to AZD1222 COVID-19 vaccine. The protocol was immunoSEQ multiplex PCR, while the TCRdb copy is restricted to in-frame clones and leaves out a portion. The sample records some 89,000 clones, about 92% being singletons. The material sequenced was peripheral blood, taken on day 0 of AZD1222 vaccination. These receptor sequences come from an adult in good health.

This clone was seen a few times. The chain is built from TRBV19 and TRBJ1-2; D uncertain. There are 14 residues in the CDR3. Trimming cost V 4 bases and J 9 bases, with 18 bases left between them. CDR1 and CDR2 from the germline V gene are LNHDA and SQIVND (reference sequence). In DNA, the CDR3 is TGTGCCAGTAGTAGAACCGGGCCCCCGTGGAGCTACACCTTC. This encodes CASSRTGPPWSYTF.

The chain is built from TRBV9 and TRBJ1-3; D gene unclear. This CDR3 is built from 15 residues. Germline CDR1 is SGDLS and CDR2 is YYNGEE. V shed 4 bases and J shed 3 bases, with 14 bases lying between them. The CDR3 DNA is TGTGCCAGCAGCTACGCCCCCGGCTTTGGAAACACCATATATTTT. Protein: CASSYAPGFGNTIYF.

This chain uses TRBV29-1 with TRBJ1-1; D not certain. The germline V gene has CDR1 SQVTM and CDR2 ANQGSEA. The CDR3 has 11 amino acids. Trimming took off 2 bases at V and 5 bases at J, with 6 bases between the two ends. The CDR3 DNA sequence: TGCAGCGTTGAATTCTCGACTGAAGCTTTCTTT. It encodes CSVEFSTEAFF.

The chain uses TRBV5-4 and TRBJ1-2; TRBD1 agrees at 7 bases. J was trimmed by 6 bases and V by 3 bases; bases with no gene match: 8. The germline gives CDR1 SGHNT, CDR2 YYREEE (reference sequence). The CDR3 runs to 14 residues. The CDR3 sequence is CASSSTGRADGYTF. The CDR3 DNA is TGTGCCAGCAGCTCGACAGGGCGGGCGGATGGCTACACCTTC.

The chain has TRBV6-5 and TRBJ1-3; 11 bases agree with TRBD1. This CDR3 contains 16 residues. Germline V gene data show CDR1 as MNHEY and CDR2 as SVGAGI. V lost 2 bases to trimming and J lost 0 bases; unmatched junction nucleotides: 0. The CDR3, as DNA: TGTGCCAGCAGTTACGGGACAGGGGGCTCTGGAAACACCATATATTTT. Protein sequence: CASSYGTGGSGNTIYF.

The sample holds one count of this clone. The chain links TRBV3-1 (or the pseudogene TRBV3-2) to TRBJ1-5, with no clear D. Germline-derived CDR1 and CDR2 are LGHDT and YNNKEL (reference sequence). V lost 1 base and J 3 bases, leaving 7 bases between the germline ends. This CDR3 spans 14 amino acids. The CDR3 sequence: CASSQGQTNQPQHF. CDR3 coding DNA: TGTGCCAGCAGCCAAGGTCAAACCAATCAGCCCCAGCATTTT.

This clone is a singleton in its sample. This rearrangement joins TRBV6-5 to TRBJ1-1; D unclear. Per germline, CDR1 MNHEY and CDR2 SVGAGI. This CDR3 has 12 residues. The V gene lost 2 bases and the J gene lost 6 bases, with 7 bases spanning the gap. CDR3 sequence (DNA): TGTGCCAGCAGTTACGGTCTCGCTGAAGCTTTCTTT. Encoded protein: CASSYGLAEAFF.

This chain links TRBV28 with TRBJ2-3; the D gene is possibly TRBD2 (6 bases). The V gene's germline CDR1 is MDHEN and CDR2 SYDVKM. Between the trimmed V and J ends, which lost 3 bases and 2 bases, there was a span of 12 bases. The CDR3 totals 15 residues. The CDR3 protein is CASSFIGTYTDTQYF. The CDR3, as DNA: TGTGCCAGCAGTTTTATAGGGACTTACACAGATACGCAGTATTTT.

Only one count was recorded for this clone. The chain is built from TRBV6-5 and TRBJ1-5; 7 bases line up with TRBD1. The CDR3 contains 14 residues. Germline loops: CDR1 MNHEY, CDR2 SVGAGI. The ends lost 5 bases at V and 6 bases at J; junction bases unmatched: 7. The CDR3 DNA reads as TGTGCCAGCAGTCGCGACAGGGTTGCTCAGCCCCAGCATTTT. It yields the protein CASSRDRVAQPQHF.

CDR3 region: CASRPGQGVYEQYF. CDR3 coding DNA: TGCGCCAGCAGACCCGGACAGGGGGTCTACGAGCAGTACTTC. The chain combines TRBV10-2 with TRBJ2-7, with 10 bases identical to TRBD1. The J segment lost 3 bases and the V segment lost 6 bases, leaving 5 bases of the junction unmatched. Germline assignment: CDR1 WSHSY and CDR2 SAAADI. The CDR3 is made up of 14 amino acids.

The V and J genes are TRBV7-8 and TRBJ2-5; D unresolved. The germline CDR1 and CDR2 sequences are SGHVS and FQNEAQ. Trimming took 5 bases from V and 6 from J, leaving 7 bases between them. This CDR3 has 11 amino acids. CDR3 sequence reads: CASSDTKTQYF. CDR3 coding DNA: TGTGCCAGCAGCGACACAAAGACCCAGTACTTC.

The V gene is TRBV27, the J gene TRBJ2-2; 7 bases are a match to TRBD2. Germline CDR1 is MNHEY and CDR2 is SMNVEV (reference sequence). The CDR3 runs to 17 residues. V lost 8 bases, J lost 4 bases, and 16 bases stayed unmatched. The DNA of the CDR3 is TGTGCCAGCTCACTTGGCACCAGCGGGAAGACCACCGGGGAGCTGTTTTTT. Protein sequence: CASSLGTSGKTTGELFF.

This chain joins TRBV6-1 and TRBJ2-3, with TRBD2 matching over 14 bases. The CDR3 consists of 16 residues. Trimming at V came to 4 bases and at J to 1 base, leaving 1 base not matched to a gene. Germline CDR1 MNHNS, CDR2 SASEGT. The CDR3 is CASSVGLAGGTDTQYF. CDR3 nucleotide sequence: TGTGCCAGCAGTGTGGGACTAGCGGGGGGCACAGATACGCAGTATTTT.

The gene calls are TRBV28 and TRBJ1-6; D not certain. This CDR3 spans 11 amino acids. Between the trimmed V and J ends, which lost 8 bases and 1 base, there was a span of 0 bases. The germline gives CDR1 MDHEN, CDR2 SYDVKM. CDR3 residues: CASSYNSPLHF. CDR3 coding DNA: TGTGCCAGCTCCTATAATTCACCCCTCCACTTT.

This clone was seen more than once but under ten times. This sequence joins TRBV3-1 (or the pseudogene TRBV3-2) and TRBJ1-5; D ambiguous. Trimming removed 4 bases from V and 3 bases from J, with 13 bases in between. The CDR3 sequence is 15 residues long. Germline V gene sequence: CDR1 LGHDT, CDR2 YNNKEL (reference sequence). The CDR3 DNA reads TGTGCCAGCAGCCCTACCTTGGGATCCAATCAGCCCCAGCATTTT. Amino acids: CASSPTLGSNQPQHF.

The chain is built from TRBV19 and TRBJ2-2, with D perhaps assigned TRBD1 or TRBD2 (5 bases each). In germline, CDR1 is LNHDA, CDR2 SQIVND (reference sequence). The CDR3 runs to 15 residues. V was clipped by 5 bases and J by 6 bases, with 16 bases between them. For the CDR3, the DNA is TGTGCCAGTAGTTCCGGGACCCTGGACCCCGGGGAGCTGTTTTTT. This sequence encodes CASSSGTLDPGELFF. The full variable domain, rest sourced from reference TRBV19 and TRBJ2-2, is DGGITQSPKYLFRKEGQNVTLSCEQNLNHDAMYWYRQDPGQGLRLIYYSQIVNDFQKGDIAEGYSVSREKKESFPLTVTSAQKNPTAFYLCASSSGTLDPGELFFGEGSRLTVL.

This clone has a handful of counts. This sequence joins TRBV28 and TRBJ1-2; 8 nucleotides agree with TRBD1. Losses at the gene ends were 7 bases for V and 7 bases for J; bases not matched to a gene: 14. Germline V CDR1 and CDR2: MDHEN, SYDVKM. The CDR3 has 15 residues. In DNA, the CDR3 is TGTGCCAGCAATCAACAGGGGGATCGGGTTTTTGGCTACACCTTC. Its translation is CASNQQGDRVFGYTF.

This clone was counted a few times. The CDR3 spells CAWSVGETQYF. DNA for the CDR3: TGTGCCTGGAGTGTGGGGGAGACCCAGTACTTC. This chain links TRBV30 with TRBJ2-5; D gene ambiguous. Germline V gene data show CDR1 as GTSNPN and CDR2 as SVGIG (reference sequence). This CDR3 spans 11 amino acids. V shed 0 bases and J shed 5 bases, with 4 bases lying between them. Together with reference TRBV30 and TRBJ2-5, the CDR3 gives the full variable domain: SQTIHQWPATLVQPVGSPLSLECTVEGTSNPNLYWYRQAAGRGLQLLFYSVGIGQISSEVPQNLSASRPQDRQFILSSKKLLLSDSGFYLCAWSVGETQYFGPGTRLLVL.

As DNA, the CDR3 is TGTGCCAGCAGCCCCGGACAGGGGGAAGGCTACACCTTC. This gives the protein CASSPGQGEGYTF. This chain joins TRBV6-5 and TRBJ1-2, with 10 bases matching TRBD1. The V segment lost 6 bases and the J segment 8 bases; nucleotides outside the gene matches: 6. Germline V gives CDR1 MNHEY, CDR2 SVGAGI. The CDR3 has 13 amino acids.

J is TRBJ2-7 and V is TRBV7-2, with D hard to call. Trimming left V 4 bases short and J 12 bases short, with 16 bases between. Germline V gives CDR1 SGHTA, CDR2 FQGNSA. The CDR3 extends over 12 amino acids. CDR3 in DNA: TGTGCCAGCAGCTCCCTCCCGCGAGCTCCGTACTTC. This sequence encodes CASSSLPRAPYF.

V usage is TRBV29-1 and J usage is TRBJ2-1; D call uncertain. V dropped 7 bases and J dropped 15 bases, with 22 bases sitting between them. Germline CDR1 and CDR2: SQVTM and ANQGSEA. The CDR3 is 12 amino acids. The CDR3 DNA follows: TGCAGCGCGACACCGGACGGAACGAGGCCGTTCTTC. Protein sequence: CSATPDGTRPFF.

This sequence joins TRBV4-2 and TRBJ1-2, with a possible D match to TRBD1 (5 bases). Germline V gene lookup returns CDR1 LGHNA and CDR2 YNFKEQ. V shed 1 base and J shed 4 bases, with 22 bases lying between them. This CDR3 spans 18 amino acids. CDR3 loop: CASSQAKPAGYRGYGYTF. The CDR3 DNA reads TGTGCCAGCAGCCAAGCCAAGCCCGCAGGGTATCGGGGCTATGGCTACACCTTC.

The chain uses TRBV2 and TRBJ2-2; 9 bases line up with TRBD2. This CDR3 has 15 amino acids. V shed 6 bases and J 5 bases; nucleotides not matched to a gene: 7. CDR1 and CDR2 (germline): SNHLY, FYNNEI. The CDR3 loop reads CASRPGLAQTGELFF. CDR3 DNA: TGTGCCAGCAGACCTGGACTAGCGCAGACCGGGGAGCTGTTTTTT.

This clone has a handful of counts. The chain joins TRBV25-1 to TRBJ2-7; perhaps TRBD1 as D (5 bases). V was pared by 1 base and J by 5 bases, with 21 bases between. The CDR3 covers 17 residues. Germline V CDR1 and CDR2: MGHDK, SYGVNS. CDR3 coding DNA: TGTGCCAGCAGTGAATTAGGTGGGGCGGCCCGGGTCGACGAGCAGTACTTC. Translation: CASSELGGAARVDEQYF.